This T cell receptor beta chain was retrieved from a study of T cell responses to AZD1222 COVID-19 vaccine. Of note for this clone: Its antigen is unknown.

The CDR3 runs 13 residues. Germline CDR1 GTSNPN, CDR2 SVGIG (reference sequence). Trimming left V 1 base short and J 3 bases short, with 7 bases between. TCRdb keeps only in-frame clones here, not all; method: immunoSEQ multiplex PCR. The profile shows about 35,000 clones, about nine tenths of them singletons. Study-wide results and limits: Repertoire samples came only from after the peak T cell response. CD4 TCRs associated with vaccination spanned spike, dominating at 160-218 and 743-854. Rises in breadth and depth of Spike-specific TCRs came after two AZD1222 doses. The sample set comprised mostly white British donors with more females, and clonal diversity was possibly underestimated.

The source of this sequence is an adult who received the AZD1222 COVID-19 vaccine. Source: peripheral blood, taken 28 days after the second AZD1222 dose. The chain links TRBV30 to TRBJ1-5, with D unresolved. DNA of the CDR3: TGTGCCTGGAGTGAACCGAACAATCAGCCCCAGCATTTT. It codes for CAWSEPNNQPQHF.